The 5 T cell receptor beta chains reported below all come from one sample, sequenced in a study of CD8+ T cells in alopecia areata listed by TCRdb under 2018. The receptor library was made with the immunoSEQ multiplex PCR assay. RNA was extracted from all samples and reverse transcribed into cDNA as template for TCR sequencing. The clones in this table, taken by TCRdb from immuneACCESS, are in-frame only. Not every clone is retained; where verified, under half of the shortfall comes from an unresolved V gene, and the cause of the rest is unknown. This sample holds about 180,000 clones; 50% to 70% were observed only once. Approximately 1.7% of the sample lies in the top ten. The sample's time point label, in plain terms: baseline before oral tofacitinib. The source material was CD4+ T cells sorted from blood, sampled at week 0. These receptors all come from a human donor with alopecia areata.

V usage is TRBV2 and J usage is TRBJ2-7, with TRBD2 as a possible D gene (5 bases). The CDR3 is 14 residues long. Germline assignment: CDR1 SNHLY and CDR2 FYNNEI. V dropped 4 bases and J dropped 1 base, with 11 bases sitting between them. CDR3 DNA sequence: TGTGCCAGCAGTGCCCCCCGGGGTTCCTACGAGCAGTACTTC. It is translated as CASSAPRGSYEQYF.

In DNA, the CDR3 is TGTGCCAGCAGCTTAGCTATCGAGCCAGATACGCAGTATTTT. Its protein product is CASSLAIEPDTQYF. The rearrangement links TRBV7-2 to TRBJ2-3, with D uncertain. Trimming left V 0 bases short and J 4 bases short, with 8 bases between. This CDR3 spans 14 amino acids. Germline assignment: CDR1 SGHTA and CDR2 FQGNSA.

This CDR3 is CSLRRGASYNEQFF. CDR3 DNA: TGCAGCTTACGGCGGGGGGCTTCCTACAATGAGCAGTTCTTC. V and J are TRBV29-1 and TRBJ2-1; 8 nucleotides line up with TRBD2. The ends lost 8 bases at V and 1 base at J; junction bases unmatched: 7. The length of the CDR3 is 14 residues. Germline V gives CDR1 SQVTM, CDR2 ANQGSEA.

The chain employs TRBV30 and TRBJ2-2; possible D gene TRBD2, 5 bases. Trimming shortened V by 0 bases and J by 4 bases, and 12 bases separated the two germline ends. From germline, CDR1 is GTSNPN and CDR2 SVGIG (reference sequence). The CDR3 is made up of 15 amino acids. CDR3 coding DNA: TGTGCCTGGAGTGTACTGGGAGAGGGCACCGGGGAGCTGTTTTTT. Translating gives CAWSVLGEGTGELFF.

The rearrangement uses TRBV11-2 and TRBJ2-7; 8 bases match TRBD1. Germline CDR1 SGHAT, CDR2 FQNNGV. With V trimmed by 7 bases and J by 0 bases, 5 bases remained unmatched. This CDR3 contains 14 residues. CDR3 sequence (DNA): TGTGCCAGCAAGGGACAGGCCAACTCCTACGAGCAGTACTTC. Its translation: CASKGQANSYEQYF. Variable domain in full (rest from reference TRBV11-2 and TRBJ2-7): EAGVAQSPRYKIIEKRQSVAFWCNPISGHATLYWYQQILGQGPKLLIQFQNNGVVDDSQLPKDRFSAERLKGVDSTLKIQPAKLEDSAVYLCASKGQANSYEQYFGPGTRLTVT.